The 27 T cell receptor beta chains below come from one sample, sequenced in a study of patients and donors after allogeneic stem cell transplantation. One entry per CDR3 protein results from TCRdb running MiXCR on the RT-PCR reads. This sample has roughly 940,000 distinct CDR3 sequences, with roughly 17% found just once. The sample taken for sequencing was blood, either unsorted or a sorted T cell fraction (not recorded which). The receptors come from a human donor who was either an allogeneic HSCT recipient or a stem cell or donor lymphocyte infusion donor (not recorded which). It is not recorded whose cells these are; they may come from a transplant donor.

This clonotype was observed a handful of times. The chain couples TRBV4-2 to TRBJ1-1, with D possibly TRBD1 on 6 matching bases. Trimming left V 3 bases short and J 3 bases short, with 26 bases between. CDR1 LGHNA and CDR2 YNFKEQ come from the germline V gene. This CDR3 is 19 amino acids long. The CDR3 sequence: CASSQEQGPWPGLYTEAFF. CDR3 DNA sequence: TGTGCCAGCAGCCAGGAACAGGGCCCGTGGCCAGGGTTGTACACTGAAGCTTTCTTT.

The V gene is TRBV9, the J gene TRBJ1-5; a possible D gene is TRBD1 (5 bases). The CDR3 contains 17 residues. V lost 3 bases, J lost 3 bases, and 19 bases lay in between. The germline V gene encodes CDR1 SGDLS and CDR2 YYNGEE. CDR3 loop: CASSEGPGGEVNQPQHF. The CDR3 bases are TGTGCCAGCAGCGAGGGGCCCGGCGGGGAGGTCAATCAGCCCCAGCATTTT.

The chain combines TRBV15 with TRBJ2-7; D not resolved. The CDR3 contains 13 residues. Germline V lookup: CDR1 LNHNV, CDR2 YYDKDF (reference sequence). Trimming shortened V by 6 bases and J by 2 bases, and 11 bases separated the two germline ends. CDR3 region: CATSRSAAYEQYF. The CDR3 DNA reads as TGTGCCACCAGTAGGTCTGCCGCCTACGAGCAGTACTTC.

This clonotype has a count of ten or more. The rearrangement joins TRBV29-1 to TRBJ2-1; the D gene is possibly TRBD1 (6 bases). The V and J ends lost 1 base and 4 bases respectively, with 14 bases between them. The CDR3 extends over 15 amino acids. Germline V gene sequence: CDR1 SQVTM, CDR2 ANQGSEA. CDR3 coding DNA: TGCAGCGTTGAAGTAACAGGGTCGATGTACAATGAGCAGTTCTTC. Protein: CSVEVTGSMYNEQFF.

This clonotype occurred a few times. The V gene is TRBV24-1, the J gene TRBJ1-5; no definite D call. From germline, CDR1 is KGHDR and CDR2 SFDVKD. The ends were cut back, 4 bases at V and 2 bases at J, with 8 bases in the middle. The CDR3 runs to 14 residues. This chain's CDR3 is CATSEPRGNQPQHF. The CDR3 DNA follows: TGTGCCACCAGTGAGCCCCGGGGCAATCAGCCCCAGCATTTT.

The gene calls are TRBV5-6 and TRBJ2-1; 11 bases are shared with TRBD2. The CDR3 is 15 amino acids. V trimming: 4 bases; J trimming: 7 bases; junction bases outside the gene matches: 7. Germline V lookup: CDR1 SGHDT, CDR2 YYEEEE. CDR3 sequence reads: CASSSLAGGKNEQFF. The CDR3 DNA follows: TGTGCCAGCAGCAGTCTAGCGGGAGGTAAAAATGAGCAGTTCTTC.

This clonotype was seen a handful of times. The rearrangement links TRBV6-2 or TRBV6-3 to TRBJ2-7; 8 bases are a match to TRBD2. The CDR3 is made up of 13 amino acids. J was trimmed by 1 base and V by 11 bases; bases with no gene match: 7. The germline CDR1 and CDR2 sequences are MNHEY and SVGEGT. The CDR3 sequence: CASEGLASYEQYF. CDR3 DNA sequence: TGTGCCTCGGAAGGACTAGCATCCTACGAGCAGTACTTC.

This clonotype was detected only a few times. The V and J genes are TRBV3-1 and TRBJ1-5; no firm D call. V lost 4 bases and J 6 bases, leaving 22 bases between the germline ends. The germline gives CDR1 LGHDT, CDR2 YNNKEL (reference sequence). The CDR3 runs to 17 residues. The CDR3 nucleotides read TGTGCCAGCAGCCCGTCCGCAGGACCCCGCGGACGTCAGCCCCAGCATTTT. Protein product: CASSPSAGPRGRQPQHF.

The table lists this clonotype with a few counts. V gene TRBV25-1 combines with J gene TRBJ2-1; D perhaps matches TRBD2 (7 bases). Germline-derived CDR1 and CDR2 are MGHDK and SYGVNS. The CDR3 runs 17 residues. The V gene lost 1 base and the J gene lost 4 bases, with 17 bases spanning the gap. The CDR3 DNA follows: TGTGCCAGCAGTGAATGGTCCGGACTAGGGGGGTACAATGAGCAGTTCTTC. Its protein product is CASSEWSGLGGYNEQFF.

The V gene is TRBV5-6, the J gene TRBJ2-7, with 7 bases matching TRBD1. Germline CDR1 and CDR2: SGHDT and YYEEEE. The CDR3 is made up of 15 amino acids. V trimming: 3 bases; J trimming: 0 bases; junction bases outside the gene matches: 6. The CDR3 DNA reads as TGTGCCAGCAGCTGGCGGCAGGGGGTCTCCTACGAGCAGTACTTC. Translated, it gives CASSWRQGVSYEQYF.

This clonotype appeared many times. The rearrangement uses TRBV12-3 or TRBV12-4 and TRBJ1-1; D gene uncertain. This CDR3 contains 12 residues. Deletions cut 7 bases from V and 3 bases from J, with 9 bases between. CDR3 protein: CASTHLDTEAFF. The DNA for the CDR3 is TGTGCCAGCACTCATTTGGACACTGAAGCTTTCTTT.

This clonotype was seen only a few times. This chain joins TRBV9 and TRBJ1-4; tentative D call: TRBD1 (5 bases). CDR3 length: 15 residues. Trimming stripped 0 bases from V and 7 bases from J, with 13 bases between. Germline V gene lookup returns CDR1 SGDLS and CDR2 YYNGEE. The CDR3: CASSVGGAVGEKLFF. CDR3 nucleotide sequence: TGTGCCAGCAGCGTAGGTGGGGCAGTAGGTGAAAAACTGTTTTTT.

The gene calls are TRBV9 and TRBJ2-7, with a tentative D call TRBD2 (6 bases). The CDR3 totals 15 residues. Trimming shortened V by 0 bases and J by 0 bases, and 10 bases separated the two germline ends. The germline V gene has CDR1 SGDLS and CDR2 YYNGEE. CDR3 sequence: CASSVGERASYEQYF. Here the CDR3 DNA reads TGTGCCAGCAGCGTAGGAGAGCGGGCCTCCTACGAGCAGTACTTC.

The rearrangement joins TRBV6-4 to TRBJ2-7; no clear D. Germline V gives CDR1 MRHNA, CDR2 SNTAGT. V gave up 3 bases and J gave up 5 bases, with 8 bases separating them. The CDR3 extends over 12 amino acids. The CDR3 here is CASSEVEHEQYF. CDR3 nucleotide sequence: TGTGCCAGCAGTGAAGTTGAACACGAGCAGTACTTC.

This clonotype has just a few counts. The rearrangement uses TRBV12-3 or TRBV12-4 and TRBJ2-5, with 8 bases aligning to TRBD2. With V trimmed by 6 bases and J by 4 bases, 13 bases remained unmatched. The CDR3 extends over 16 amino acids. CDR3 residues: CASSTQTGGLLETQYF. The CDR3 nucleotides are TGTGCCAGCAGCACCCAGACGGGGGGGCTTTTAGAGACCCAGTACTTC.

This sequence joins TRBV5-4 and TRBJ2-3; no clear D gene. The CDR3 runs to 12 residues. Per germline, CDR1 SGHNT and CDR2 YYREEE (reference sequence). The V and J ends lost 4 bases and 6 bases respectively, with 9 bases between them. DNA of the CDR3: TGTGCCAGCAGCATTACAGATGATACGCAGTATTTT. Translated, it gives CASSITDDTQYF.

This clonotype appeared a few times. The chain couples TRBV2 to TRBJ1-1, with D hard to call. The germline V gene has CDR1 SNHLY and CDR2 FYNNEI. Trimming took 4 bases from V and 0 from J, leaving 9 bases between them. The CDR3 is 14 amino acids. The DNA for the CDR3 is TGTGCCAGCAGTGGGCAGCGAGTGAACACTGAAGCTTTCTTT. It encodes CASSGQRVNTEAFF.

This chain uses TRBV9 with TRBJ1-6, with 7 bases aligning to TRBD1. The V gene end was trimmed by 3 bases and the J gene end by 9 bases; junction bases not matched to a gene: 6. Per germline, CDR1 SGDLS and CDR2 YYNGEE. The CDR3 runs 14 residues. The CDR3 loop is CASSAGTAISPLHF. The CDR3 DNA reads as TGTGCCAGCAGCGCCGGGACAGCGATTTCACCCCTCCACTTT.

Many counts were recorded for this clonotype. V is TRBV12-3 or TRBV12-4 and J is TRBJ2-1, with 7 bases matching TRBD1. V shed 6 bases and J 3 bases; nucleotides not matched to a gene: 2. This CDR3 contains 13 residues. CDR3 nucleotides: TGTGCCAGCAGAAGGGGGCTCTACAATGAGCAGTTCTTC. Amino acids: CASRRGLYNEQFF.

Here the CDR3 reads CASSEKDKEFF. The CDR3 coding sequence is TGTGCCAGCAGTGAAAAGGACAAGGAGTTCTTC. The chain carries TRBV2 and TRBJ2-1, with a weak D call TRBD1 (5 bases). CDR1 is SNHLY and CDR2 is FYNNEI in the germline V gene. CDR3 length equals 11 residues. V lost 2 bases to trimming and J lost 14 bases, with 10 bases between them.

This clonotype has more than one count but fewer than ten. The chain carries TRBV11-2 and TRBJ2-4; D remains unclear. Trimming removed 2 bases from V and 8 bases from J, with 13 bases in between. CDR1 is SGHAT and CDR2 is FQNNGV in the germline V gene. The CDR3 has 14 amino acids. The CDR3 loop reads CASSLFLEWDIQYF. CDR3 in DNA: TGTGCCAGCAGCTTATTCTTGGAATGGGACATTCAGTACTTC.

This chain uses TRBV9 with TRBJ2-1; TRBD2 matches 7 bases. The length of the CDR3 is 13 residues. Germline CDR1 SGDLS, CDR2 YYNGEE. Unmatched junction bases numbered 6, after V lost 3 bases and J lost 9 bases. The CDR3 coding sequence is TGTGCCAGCAGCGGGGGGACTAAATCTGAGCAGTTCTTC. It yields the protein CASSGGTKSEQFF.

The table lists this clonotype with a few counts. The genes are TRBV12-3 or TRBV12-4 and TRBJ1-5; 8 nucleotides agree with TRBD1. CDR3 length: 14 residues. V was clipped by 4 bases and J by 8 bases; unmatched bases: 7. CDR3 in DNA: TGTGCCAGCAGTTACAACAGGGGGTTGGAGCCCCAGCATTTT. It translates to CASSYNRGLEPQHF.

This chain connects TRBV15 to TRBJ2-7; 8 bases are a match to TRBD2. This CDR3 has 16 amino acids. The V and J ends lost 0 bases and 1 base, in that order; junction bases with no gene match: 5. Germline V gives CDR1 LNHNV, CDR2 YYDKDF (reference sequence). CDR3 sequence reads: CATSRDLGGGSYEQYF. The CDR3 region has the DNA TGTGCCACCAGCAGAGATCTCGGCGGGGGGTCCTACGAGCAGTACTTC.

This clonotype occurred many times. The chain carries TRBV29-1 and TRBJ2-2; D is undetermined. Trimming left V 3 bases short and J 2 bases short, with 7 bases between. Germline V gene lookup returns CDR1 SQVTM and CDR2 ANQGSEA. The CDR3 extends over 13 amino acids. CDR3: CSVEAPNTGELFF. Here the CDR3 DNA reads TGCAGCGTTGAGGCACCTAACACCGGGGAGCTGTTTTTT.

The rearrangement joins TRBV15 to TRBJ1-1; 7 bases map to TRBD1. The germline V gene has CDR1 LNHNV and CDR2 YYDKDF (reference sequence). The V and J ends lost 4 bases and 11 bases, in that order; junction bases with no gene match: 10. This CDR3 is 13 amino acids long. Written as DNA, the CDR3 is TGTGCCACCAGCACCGAGAGACAGGGCCCTGCTTTCTTT. The encoded protein is CATSTERQGPAFF.

The chain uses TRBV4-3 and TRBJ2-5; maybe TRBD2 (6 bases). From germline, CDR1 is LGHNA and CDR2 YSLEER. The CDR3 runs 16 residues. V lost 5 bases to trimming and J lost 4 bases, with 20 bases between them. DNA of the CDR3: TGCGCCAGCAGCACCCGATCTCCGGGAGCCGGAGAGACCCAGTACTTC. This encodes CASSTRSPGAGETQYF.